This T cell receptor beta chain was identified during a study of cytomegalovirus exposure and HLA in healthy donors. Assay used: immunoSEQ multiplex PCR; TCRdb lists only in-frame clones, some missing. Found here are under 200,000 clones, about 90% of them singletons; the top ten hold 3% to 3.5%. Germline V CDR1 and CDR2: MGHRA, YSYEKL. The V gene lost 2 bases and the J gene lost 3 bases, with 10 bases spanning the gap. CDR3 size: 14 residues. Comment on this clone: Its antigen is not identified.

Notes on the study in general: There were a few CMV-associated chains whose specificity for CMV antigens was confirmed in vitro. Cytomegalovirus status was reportedly diagnosed by the classifier with high specificity and sensitivity. Within the 95 to 150 validation repertoires, first-cohort TCR clusters tended to co-occur, according to a later analysis.

Specimen: PBMCs. The receptor was derived from a woman between 18 and 29 years old in good health and CMV-seropositive. The rearrangement links TRBV4-1 to TRBJ1-1; possible D gene TRBD1, 6 bases. The DNA of the CDR3 is TGCGCCAGCAGCCAACCTAGGGGGTACACTGAAGCTTTCTTT. Translating it yields CASSQPRGYTEAFF.